This TCR beta chain originates from a study of blood T cell repertoires in COVID-19. Study context: Donors in the United States, Italy and Spain gave samples during acute or convalescent COVID-19. The analysed material was cDNA or gDNA that came from T cells, B-cell-depleted T cells, or PBMCs.

Per the authors' pipeline: For nucleated cells, counts were estimated from reference gene primer amplification. Method: immunoSEQ multiplex PCR; TCRdb's copy keeps in-frame clones and lacks some. V and J calls and clone size follow that table, whereas D and trimming were derived from the DNA. The table records under 130,000 clones, about 90% of them present only once. The CDR3 has 14 amino acids. V lost 0 bases, J lost 6 bases, and 12 bases lay in between. The germline gives CDR1 MNHNS, CDR2 SASEGT. The chain employs TRBV6-1 and TRBJ2-7; tentatively, D is TRBD1 (6 bases). The sequenced sample was peripheral blood. The clonotype was recovered from a human donor in a cohort sampled during active COVID-19. The CDR3 loop is CASSEAWDKGEQYF. The CDR3 bases are TGTGCCAGCAGTGAAGCCTGGGACAAGGGCGAGCAGTACTTC.